One and the same sample provided the 25 T cell receptor beta chains below, sequenced in a study of CD8 T cells in ankylosing spondylitis. TCRdb passed the 5' RACE reads through MiXCR, listing each CDR3 protein once. This sample carries about 190,000 distinct CDR3 sequences, 10% to 15% of them seen once, and the ten largest clones take roughly 11%. The source material was blood, either unsorted or a sorted T cell fraction (not recorded which). Source of these receptors: a female donor with ankylosing spondylitis or in good health (not recorded which).

The chain carries TRBV5-1 and TRBJ2-2, with a weak D call TRBD1 (6 bases). This CDR3 is built from 15 residues. The V gene lost 3 bases and the J gene lost 0 bases, with 9 bases spanning the gap. CDR1 and CDR2 from the germline V gene are SGHRS and YFSETQ. The CDR3 bases are TGCGCCAGCAGCTCGAGGGGGACGAACACCGGGGAGCTGTTTTTT. It codes for CASSSRGTNTGELFF.

This clonotype was counted between two and nine times. The chain combines TRBV5-1 with TRBJ2-1; no clear D. CDR3 length equals 14 residues. V lost 5 bases to trimming and J lost 0 bases, with 9 bases between them. CDR1 is SGHRS, CDR2 YFSETQ, per germline. CDR3 protein: CASSLLSSYNEQFF. CDR3 bases: TGCGCCAGCAGTCTTCTGAGCTCCTACAATGAGCAGTTCTTC. Together with reference TRBV5-1 and TRBJ2-1, the CDR3 gives the full variable domain: KAGVTQTPRYLIKTRGQQVTLSCSPISGHRSVSWYQQTPGQGLQFLFEYFSETQRNKGNFPGRFSGRQFSNSRSEMNVSTLELGDSALYLCASSLLSSYNEQFFGPGTRLTVL.

This clonotype was picked up many times. The chain recombines TRBV15 with TRBJ1-4; 10 bases map to TRBD1. The CDR3 length is 17 residues. The germline CDR1 and CDR2 sequences are LNHNV and YYDKDF (reference sequence). The V and J ends lost 2 bases and 8 bases, in that order; junction bases with no gene match: 11. The CDR3 is CATSRRQGAISVEKLFF. The CDR3 bases are TGTGCCACCAGCAGAAGACAGGGGGCGATCTCCGTCGAAAAACTGTTTTTT.

This clonotype came up a few times. The chain couples TRBV2 to TRBJ1-6; D is perhaps TRBD1 (5 bases). Germline V CDR1 and CDR2: SNHLY, FYNNEI. The CDR3 totals 13 residues. V was pared by 7 bases and J by 11 bases, with 15 bases between. Written as DNA, the CDR3 is TGTGCCAGCACGTTGGGGCCCCAGGCACCCCTCCACTTT. Translating it yields CASTLGPQAPLHF.

This clonotype showed up many times. This chain links TRBV2 with TRBJ2-3, with D perhaps matching TRBD2 (6 bases). The V end lost 3 bases, the J end lost 10 bases, and 11 bases lay between the germline ends. CDR3 length: 12 residues. Per the germline V gene, CDR1 is SNHLY and CDR2 is FYNNEI. CDR3 bases: TGTGCCAGCAGTGATATGGGGGGTTCGCAGTATTTT. Amino acids: CASSDMGGSQYF. Variable domain in full (rest from reference TRBV2 and TRBJ2-3): EPEVTQTPSHQVTQMGQEVILRCVPISNHLYFYWYRQILGQKVEFLVSFYNNEISEKSEIFDDQFSVERPDGSNFTLKIRSTKLEDSAMYFCASSDMGGSQYFGPGTRLTVL.

This clonotype appeared many times. This chain links TRBV7-2 with TRBJ2-2; no reliable D call. Germline values: CDR1 SGHTA, CDR2 FQGNSA. Trimming pared 1 base from V and 6 bases from J, leaving 3 bases between. CDR3 length: 12 amino acids. The CDR3 nucleotides are TGTGCCAGCAGCTTAGGTCCCGGGGAGCTGTTTTTT. It codes for CASSLGPGELFF.

This clonotype was observed a handful of times. This chain uses TRBV3-1 with TRBJ2-1, with a weak D call TRBD1 (5 bases). Germline CDR1 and CDR2: LGHDT and YNNKEL (reference sequence). This CDR3 is built from 15 residues. V was clipped by 1 base and J by 7 bases, with 14 bases between them. The CDR3 sequence: CASSQVQGLGNEQFF. Here the CDR3 DNA reads TGTGCCAGCAGCCAAGTTCAGGGTCTGGGAAATGAGCAGTTCTTC.

The chain has TRBV7-2 and TRBJ2-7, with D tentatively TRBD1 or TRBD2 (5 bases each). V was cut by 4 bases and J by 2 bases, with 15 bases left in between. The germline gives CDR1 SGHTA, CDR2 FQGNSA. CDR3 length: 15 amino acids. The CDR3 sequence is CASSSRQGPTYEQYF. The CDR3 DNA sequence: TGTGCCAGCAGCTCTCGCCAGGGACCCACCTACGAGCAGTACTTC.

The gene calls are TRBV6-2 or TRBV6-3 and TRBJ2-1, with 7 bases that match TRBD2. V shed 2 bases, J shed 4 bases, and the junction held 11 bases outside the gene matches. Germline-derived CDR1 and CDR2 are MNHEY and SVGEGT. This CDR3 has 17 residues. The CDR3 DNA follows: TGTGCCAGCAGTTACGGGGAGCGGGACTGGAGTTACAATGAGCAGTTCTTC. It is translated as CASSYGERDWSYNEQFF.

The chain carries TRBV5-1 and TRBJ2-1; D is perhaps TRBD2 (5 bases). The V gene's germline CDR1 is SGHRS and CDR2 YFSETQ. The CDR3 is 14 residues long. Trimming pared 1 base from V and 10 bases from J, leaving 15 bases between. The CDR3: CASSLSSQRKEQFF. CDR3 coding DNA: TGCGCCAGCAGCTTGTCAAGCCAGCGGAAGGAGCAGTTCTTC.

This clonotype was counted a few times. The chain carries TRBV20-1 and TRBJ1-2; maybe TRBD1 (6 bases). The V gene lost 6 bases and the J gene lost 8 bases, with 25 bases spanning the gap. Germline-derived CDR1 and CDR2 are DFQATT and SNEGSKA (reference sequence). The CDR3 loop spans 15 amino acids. The CDR3, as DNA: TGCAGTGCCCCCGGCGAGACAGGATATCCCGGGGGCTACACCTTC. Amino acid sequence: CSAPGETGYPGGYTF.

This clonotype was counted a few times. The V and J genes are TRBV4-3 and TRBJ1-2; 11 bases map to TRBD1. In germline, CDR1 is LGHNA, CDR2 YSLEER. The CDR3 runs 16 residues. The trim removed 4 bases at V and 3 bases at J, leaving 7 bases unmatched. The CDR3: CASSRLGQGADYGYTF. The CDR3 bases are TGCGCCAGCAGCCGCCTCGGACAGGGGGCGGACTATGGCTACACCTTC.

The rearrangement uses TRBV19 and TRBJ1-1, with 9 nucleotides matching TRBD1. J lost 6 bases, V lost 8 bases, and 16 bases had no gene match. Germline V CDR1 and CDR2: LNHDA, SQIVND (reference sequence). CDR3 size: 16 residues. This CDR3 is CASGLPGQGSWAEAFF. CDR3 DNA: TGTGCCAGTGGGCTTCCGGGACAGGGAAGTTGGGCTGAAGCTTTCTTT.

Of note for this clonotype: A much larger clone sits a single nucleotide away, making a read error possible. The chain joins TRBV5-1 to TRBJ2-1, with TRBD2 matching 10 bases. CDR3 size: 17 residues. The V segment lost 7 bases and the J segment 2 bases; nucleotides outside the gene matches: 12. CDR1 is SGHRS, CDR2 YFSETQ, per germline. Here the CDR3 reads CASGPEGTSATYNEQFF. CDR3 nucleotide sequence: TGCGCCAGCGGCCCCGAAGGGACTAGCGCTACCTACAATGAGCAGTTCTTC.

This clonotype has ten or more counts. J is TRBJ1-3 and V is TRBV12-3 or TRBV12-4, with 8 bases matching TRBD1. This CDR3 region has 15 residues. With 3 bases clipped from V and 2 bases from J, the junction kept 3 bases outside the gene matches. This CDR3 is CASSLTDRAGNTIYF. In nucleotides, the CDR3 is TGTGCCAGCAGTTTGACGGACAGGGCTGGAAACACCATATATTTT.

The chain joins TRBV12-3 or TRBV12-4 to TRBJ2-7; TRBD2 is a possible D gene (7 bases). Trimming took off 1 base at V and 0 bases at J, with 10 bases between the two ends. The CDR3 has 15 residues. CDR3 DNA: TGTGCCAGCAGTTTAGGGGAGGGGGGCTCCTACGAGCAGTACTTC. Its protein is CASSLGEGGSYEQYF.

This clonotype turned up a few times. V usage is TRBV4-3 and J usage is TRBJ2-3; TRBD2 matches at 7 bases. The CDR3 totals 16 residues. Unmatched junction bases numbered 7, after V lost 0 bases and J lost 4 bases. CDR1 is LGHNA and CDR2 is YSLEER in the germline V gene. The CDR3, as DNA: TGCGCCAGCAGCCAAGAAGCGGGAAACTCCGCAGATACGCAGTATTTT. Translated, it gives CASSQEAGNSADTQYF.

This clonotype was detected ten times or more. This sequence joins TRBV11-2 and TRBJ1-1; 7 bases map to TRBD1. CDR3 length equals 14 residues. Trimming took 5 bases from V and 7 from J; bases not matched to a gene: 10. CDR1 is SGHAT and CDR2 is FQNNGV in the germline V gene. CDR3 region: CASSQTKDRLEAFF. CDR3 sequence (DNA): TGTGCCAGCAGCCAAACCAAGGACAGGCTTGAAGCTTTCTTT.

This clonotype has ten or more counts. This chain joins TRBV4-3 and TRBJ2-3; D is perhaps TRBD2 (5 bases). CDR1 and CDR2 from the germline V gene are LGHNA and YSLEER. The length of the CDR3 is 16 residues. The V end was cut by 3 bases, the J end by 3 bases, with 16 bases between. CDR3 in amino acids: CASSHDPRGGTDTQYF. Written as DNA, the CDR3 is TGCGCCAGCAGCCATGATCCCCGTGGCGGGACAGATACGCAGTATTTT.

For this clonotype: It may be a read error: a sequence one base away is much more abundant. V gene TRBV6-2 or TRBV6-3 combines with J gene TRBJ2-2, with D maybe TRBD1 (6 bases). This CDR3 contains 16 residues. CDR1 is MNHEY, CDR2 SVGEGT, per germline. CDR3 residues: CVSSLNQGFRTGELFF. CDR3 nucleotides: TGTGTCAGCAGCCTTAACCAGGGGTTTCGCACCGGGGAGCTGTTTTTT.

This clonotype was picked up a small number of times. The chain is built from TRBV7-3 and TRBJ1-6, with D possibly TRBD1 on 5 matching bases. Trimming left V 5 bases short and J 8 bases short, with 16 bases between. Germline CDR1 is SGHTA and CDR2 is FQGTGA. The CDR3 spans 15 residues. CDR3 residues: CASSPDDRFDSPLHF. The CDR3 DNA is TGTGCCAGCAGCCCAGACGACAGATTTGATTCACCCCTCCACTTT.

This clonotype was seen more than once but under ten times. The genes are TRBV20-1 and TRBJ2-7, with 9 bases identical to TRBD1. Trimming removed 3 bases from V and 6 bases from J; junction bases left unmatched: 9. This CDR3 spans 14 amino acids. Germline lookup yields CDR1 DFQATT and CDR2 SNEGSKA (reference sequence). The CDR3 DNA reads TGCAGTGCTAGTGGGGACAGGGCGGTATGCGAGCAGTACTTC. Translation gives CSASGDRAVCEQYF.

At least ten counts were recorded for this clonotype. The junction shows a germline mismatch at one end, possibly a read error. V gene TRBV7-9 combines with J gene TRBJ2-7, with D unresolved. Judging by the DNA end, TRBJ2-5 fits better; the J call may be wrong. The CDR3 is made up of 12 amino acids. Germline CDR1 and CDR2: SEHNR and FQNEAQ (reference sequence). CDR3 coding DNA: TGTGCCAGCAGCTTAGCTCAAGGGACCCAGTACTTC. Protein: CASSLAQGTQYF.

This clonotype was counted between two and nine times. The V call is TRBV21-1, the J call TRBJ2-1; TRBD2 was called by the table and not checked on the DNA. TRBV21-1 is designated a pseudogene. CDR3 length: 17 amino acids. CDR3 nucleotides: TGTGCCAGCAGCTCCTATGGGCTAGCGGGAGGGCGTGGTGAGCAGTTCTTC. Encoded protein: CASSSYGLAGGRGEQFF.

V and J are TRBV27 and TRBJ1-5; 9 bases match TRBD1. Germline assignment: CDR1 MNHEY and CDR2 SMNVEV (reference sequence). The CDR3 has 16 residues. V lost 5 bases, J lost 5 bases, and 10 bases stayed unmatched. The CDR3 bases are TGTGCCAGCAGTGCGTTCCGGGACAGGGTTGATCAGCCCCAGCATTTT. It yields the protein CASSAFRDRVDQPQHF.